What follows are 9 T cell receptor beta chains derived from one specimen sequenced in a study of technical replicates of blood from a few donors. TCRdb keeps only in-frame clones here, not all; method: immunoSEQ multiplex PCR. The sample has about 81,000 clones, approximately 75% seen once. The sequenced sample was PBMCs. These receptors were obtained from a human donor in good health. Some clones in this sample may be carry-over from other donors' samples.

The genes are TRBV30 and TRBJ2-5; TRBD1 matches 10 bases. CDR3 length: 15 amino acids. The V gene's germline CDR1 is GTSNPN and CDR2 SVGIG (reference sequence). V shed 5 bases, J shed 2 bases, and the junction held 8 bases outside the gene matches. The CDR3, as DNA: TGTGCCTGGGAACCGGGACAGGGGAATCAAGAGACCCAGTACTTC. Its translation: CAWEPGQGNQETQYF.

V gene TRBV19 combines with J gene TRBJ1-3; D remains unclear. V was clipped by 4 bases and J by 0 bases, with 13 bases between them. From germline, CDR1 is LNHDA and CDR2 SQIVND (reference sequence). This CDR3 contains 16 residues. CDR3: CASSTLAALSGNTIYF. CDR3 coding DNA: TGTGCCAGTAGTACTTTGGCGGCTCTCTCTGGAAACACCATATATTTT. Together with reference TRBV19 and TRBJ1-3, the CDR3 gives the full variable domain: DGGITQSPKYLFRKEGQNVTLSCEQNLNHDAMYWYRQDPGQGLRLIYYSQIVNDFQKGDIAEGYSVSREKKESFPLTVTSAQKNPTAFYLCASSTLAALSGNTIYFGEGSWLTVV.

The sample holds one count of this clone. CDR3: CASSASTGTGGYGYTF. CDR3 DNA: TGTGCCAGCAGCGCTAGCACCGGGACAGGGGGCTATGGCTACACCTTC. The chain links TRBV7-2 to TRBJ1-2; TRBD1 agrees at 11 bases. The CDR3 consists of 16 residues. Germline trimming cut 5 bases from V and 4 bases from J; bases unmatched to any gene: 9. Germline CDR1 and CDR2: SGHTA and FQGNSA.

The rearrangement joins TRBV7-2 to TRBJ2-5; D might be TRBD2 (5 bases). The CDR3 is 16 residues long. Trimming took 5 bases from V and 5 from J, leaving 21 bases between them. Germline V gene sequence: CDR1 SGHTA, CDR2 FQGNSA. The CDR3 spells CASSDSSEPMGETQYF. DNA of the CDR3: TGTGCCAGCAGCGATAGTAGCGAGCCTATGGGGGAGACCCAGTACTTC. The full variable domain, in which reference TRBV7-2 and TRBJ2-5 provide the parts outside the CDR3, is GAGVSQSPSNKVTEKGKDVELRCDPISGHTALYWYRQSLGQGLEFLIYFQGNSAPDKSGLPSDRFSAERTGGSVSTLTIQRTQQEDSAVYLCASSDSSEPMGETQYFGPGTRLLVL.

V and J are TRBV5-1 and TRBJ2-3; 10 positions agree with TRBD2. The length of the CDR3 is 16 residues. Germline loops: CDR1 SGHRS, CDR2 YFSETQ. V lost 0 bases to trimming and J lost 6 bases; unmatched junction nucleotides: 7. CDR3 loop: CASSLGGAGGPDTQYF. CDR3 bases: TGCGCCAGCAGCTTGGGGGGAGCGGGAGGGCCCGATACGCAGTATTTT.

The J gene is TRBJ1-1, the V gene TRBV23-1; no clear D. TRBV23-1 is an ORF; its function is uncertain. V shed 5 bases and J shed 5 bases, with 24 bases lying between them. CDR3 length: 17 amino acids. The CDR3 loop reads CASSWQARLLRGTEAFF. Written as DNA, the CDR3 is TGCGCCAGCAGTTGGCAGGCAAGGTTATTACGGGGAACTGAAGCTTTCTTT.

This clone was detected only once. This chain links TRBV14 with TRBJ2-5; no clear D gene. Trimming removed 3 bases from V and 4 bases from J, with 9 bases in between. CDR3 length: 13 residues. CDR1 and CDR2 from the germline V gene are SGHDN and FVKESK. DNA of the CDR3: TGTGCCAGCAGCCAGAGGAGAAGAGAGACCCAGTACTTC. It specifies CASSQRRRETQYF.

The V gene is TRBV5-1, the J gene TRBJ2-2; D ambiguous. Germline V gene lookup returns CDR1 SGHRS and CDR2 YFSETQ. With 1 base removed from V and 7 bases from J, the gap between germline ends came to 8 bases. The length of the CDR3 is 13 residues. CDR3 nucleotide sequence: TGCGCCAGCAGCTTGTTCGGAGTCGGGGAGCTGTTTTTT. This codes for CASSLFGVGELFF.

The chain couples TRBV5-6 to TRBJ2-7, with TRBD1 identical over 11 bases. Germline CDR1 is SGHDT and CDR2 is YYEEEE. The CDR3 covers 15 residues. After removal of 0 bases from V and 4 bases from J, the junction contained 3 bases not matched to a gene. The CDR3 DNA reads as TGTGCCAGCAGCTTGGAAGGGACAGGGGGTTACGAGCAGTACTTC. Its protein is CASSLEGTGGYEQYF.